This T cell receptor beta chain came from a study of spatial heterogeneity in lung cancer. Study in general: The library had UMIs, and each TCR and UMI pair averaged more than ten raw reads. Study-wide results and caveats: Tumor mutation counts were tracked by expanded intratumoral alpha and beta TCR counts.

TCRdb fed the 5' RACE reads into MiXCR, producing one record per CDR3 protein. The repertoire holds around 20,000 distinct CDR3 sequences, with approximately 8.3% as singletons. Per the germline V gene, CDR1 is MNHEY and CDR2 is SVGEGT. The trim removed 5 bases at V and 2 bases at J, leaving 1 base unmatched. The CDR3 extends over 14 amino acids. Documented time point: sample taken at primary tumor resection. Tumor, nontumor lung or frozen PBMC supplied whole RNA, sequenced without sorting. On this clonotype itself: Its antigen is still unknown.

The input for sequencing was lung tumor tissue, taken at surgery. The chain couples TRBV6-2 or TRBV6-3 to TRBJ2-3; 10 bases are shared with TRBD2. This clonotype originated in a male donor with early-stage non-small cell lung cancer. The CDR3, as DNA: TGTGCCAGCAGTAGCGGGGGGGCCACAGATACGCAGTATTTT. Protein product: CASSSGGATDTQYF.